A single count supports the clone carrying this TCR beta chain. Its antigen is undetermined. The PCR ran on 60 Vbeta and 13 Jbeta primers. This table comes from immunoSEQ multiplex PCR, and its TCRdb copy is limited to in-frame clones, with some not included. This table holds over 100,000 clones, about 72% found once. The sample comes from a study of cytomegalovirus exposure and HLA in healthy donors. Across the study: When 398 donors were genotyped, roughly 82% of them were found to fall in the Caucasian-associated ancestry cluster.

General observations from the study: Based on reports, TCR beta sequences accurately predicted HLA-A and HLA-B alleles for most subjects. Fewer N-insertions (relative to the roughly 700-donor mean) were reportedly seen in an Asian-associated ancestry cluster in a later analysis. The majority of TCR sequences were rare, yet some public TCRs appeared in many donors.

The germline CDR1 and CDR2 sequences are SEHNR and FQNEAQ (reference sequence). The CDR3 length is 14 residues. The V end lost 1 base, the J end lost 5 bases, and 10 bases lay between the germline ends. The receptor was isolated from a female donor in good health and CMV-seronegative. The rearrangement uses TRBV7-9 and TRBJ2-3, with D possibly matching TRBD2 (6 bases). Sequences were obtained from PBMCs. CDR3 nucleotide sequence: TGTGCCAGCAGCTTAGTACTAGCCAAAGATACGCAGTATTTT. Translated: CASSLVLAKDTQYF.